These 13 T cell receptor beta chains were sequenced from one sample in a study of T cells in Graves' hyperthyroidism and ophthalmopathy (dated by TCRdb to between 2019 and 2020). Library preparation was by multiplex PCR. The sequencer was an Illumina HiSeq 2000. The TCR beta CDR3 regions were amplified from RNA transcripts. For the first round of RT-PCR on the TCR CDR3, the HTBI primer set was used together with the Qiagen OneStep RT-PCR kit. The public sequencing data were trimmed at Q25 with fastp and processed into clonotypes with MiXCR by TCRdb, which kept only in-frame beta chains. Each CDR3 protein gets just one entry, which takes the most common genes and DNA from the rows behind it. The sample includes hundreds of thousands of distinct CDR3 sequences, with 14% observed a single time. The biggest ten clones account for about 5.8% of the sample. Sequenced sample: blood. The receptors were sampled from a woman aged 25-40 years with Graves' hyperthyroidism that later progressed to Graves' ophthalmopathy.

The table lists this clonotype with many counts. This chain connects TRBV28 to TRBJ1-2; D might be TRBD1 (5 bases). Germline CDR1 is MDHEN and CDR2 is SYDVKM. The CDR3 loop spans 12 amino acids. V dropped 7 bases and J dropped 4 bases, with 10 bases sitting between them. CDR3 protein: CASNWGSYGYTF. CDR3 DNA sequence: TGTGCCAGCAATTGGGGGTCCTATGGCTACACCTTC.

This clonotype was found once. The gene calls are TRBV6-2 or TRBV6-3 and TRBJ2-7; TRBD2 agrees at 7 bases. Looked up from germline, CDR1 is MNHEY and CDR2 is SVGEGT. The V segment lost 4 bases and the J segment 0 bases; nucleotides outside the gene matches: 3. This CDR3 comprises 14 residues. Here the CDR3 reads CASSWREISYEQYF. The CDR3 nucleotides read TGTGCCAGCAGTTGGCGGGAGATCTCCTACGAGCAGTACTTC.

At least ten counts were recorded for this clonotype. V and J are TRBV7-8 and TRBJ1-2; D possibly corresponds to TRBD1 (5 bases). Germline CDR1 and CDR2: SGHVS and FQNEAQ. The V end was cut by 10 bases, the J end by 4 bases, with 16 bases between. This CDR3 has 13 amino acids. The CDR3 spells CAIEVRGGYGYTF. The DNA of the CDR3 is TGTGCCATCGAGGTGCGGGGCGGCTATGGCTACACCTTC.

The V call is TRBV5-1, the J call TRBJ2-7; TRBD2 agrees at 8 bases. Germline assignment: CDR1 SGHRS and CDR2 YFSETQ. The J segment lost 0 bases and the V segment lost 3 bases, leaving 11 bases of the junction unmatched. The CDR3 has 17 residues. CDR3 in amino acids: CASSWGVGAGVSYEQYF. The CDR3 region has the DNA TGCGCCAGCAGCTGGGGGGTAGGAGCGGGAGTCTCCTACGAGCAGTACTTC.

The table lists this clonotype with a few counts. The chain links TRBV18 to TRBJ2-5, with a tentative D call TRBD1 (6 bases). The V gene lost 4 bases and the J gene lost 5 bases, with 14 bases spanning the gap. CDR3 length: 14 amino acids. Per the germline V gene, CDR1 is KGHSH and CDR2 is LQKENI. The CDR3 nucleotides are TGTGCCAGCTCACGGGACACCGGACGGGAGACCCAGTACTTC. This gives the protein CASSRDTGRETQYF. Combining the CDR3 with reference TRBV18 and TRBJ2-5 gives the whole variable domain NAGVMQNPRHLVRRRGQEARLRCSPMKGHSHVYWYRQLPEEGLKFMVYLQKENIIDESGMPKERFSAEFPKEGPSILRIQQVVRGDSAAYFCASSRDTGRETQYFGPGTRLLVL.

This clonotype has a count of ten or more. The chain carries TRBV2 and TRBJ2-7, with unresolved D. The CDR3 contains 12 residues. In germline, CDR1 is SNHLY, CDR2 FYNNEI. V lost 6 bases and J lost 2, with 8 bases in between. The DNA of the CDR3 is TGTGCCAGCAGGCAGTCGCCCTACGAGCAGTACTTC. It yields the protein CASRQSPYEQYF.

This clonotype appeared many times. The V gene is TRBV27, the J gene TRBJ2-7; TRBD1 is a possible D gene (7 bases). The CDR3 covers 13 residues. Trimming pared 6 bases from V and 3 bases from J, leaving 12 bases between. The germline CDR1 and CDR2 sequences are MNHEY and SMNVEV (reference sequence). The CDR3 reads CASRQGGGYEQYF. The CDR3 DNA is TGTGCCAGCAGGCAGGGGGGAGGCTACGAGCAGTACTTC.

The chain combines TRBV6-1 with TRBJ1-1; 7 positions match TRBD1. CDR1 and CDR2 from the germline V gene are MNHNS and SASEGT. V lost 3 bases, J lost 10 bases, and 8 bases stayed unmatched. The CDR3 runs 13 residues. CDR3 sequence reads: CASSETGREVAFF. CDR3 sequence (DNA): TGTGCCAGCAGTGAGACAGGGCGTGAGGTAGCTTTCTTT.

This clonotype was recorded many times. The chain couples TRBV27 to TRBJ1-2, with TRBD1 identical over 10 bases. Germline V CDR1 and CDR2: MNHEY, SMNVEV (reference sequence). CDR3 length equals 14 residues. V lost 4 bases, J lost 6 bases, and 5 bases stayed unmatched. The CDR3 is CASSSRGQGNGYTF. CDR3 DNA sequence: TGTGCCAGCAGTTCTCGGGGACAGGGGAATGGCTACACCTTC.

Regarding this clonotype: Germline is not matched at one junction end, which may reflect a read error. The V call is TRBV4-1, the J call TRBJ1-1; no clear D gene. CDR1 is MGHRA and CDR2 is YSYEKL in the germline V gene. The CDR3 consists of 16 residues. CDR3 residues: CASSQGFPGSATGAFF. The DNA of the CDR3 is TGCGCCAGCAGCCAAGGTTTCCCGGGGTCGGCCACTGGAGCTTTCTTT.

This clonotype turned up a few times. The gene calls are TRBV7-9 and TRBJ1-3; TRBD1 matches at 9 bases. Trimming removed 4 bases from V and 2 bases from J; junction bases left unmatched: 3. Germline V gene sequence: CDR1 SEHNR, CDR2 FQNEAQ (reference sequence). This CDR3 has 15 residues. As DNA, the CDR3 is TGTGCCAGCAGCTCTACAGGGGGCGCTGGAAACACCATATATTTT. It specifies CASSSTGGAGNTIYF.

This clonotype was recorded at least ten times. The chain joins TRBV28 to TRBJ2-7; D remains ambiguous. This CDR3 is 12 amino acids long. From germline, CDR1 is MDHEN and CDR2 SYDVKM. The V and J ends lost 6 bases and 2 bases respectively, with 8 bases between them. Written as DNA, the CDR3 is TGTGCCAGCAGCCTTTATCCCTACGAGCAGTACTTC. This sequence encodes CASSLYPYEQYF.

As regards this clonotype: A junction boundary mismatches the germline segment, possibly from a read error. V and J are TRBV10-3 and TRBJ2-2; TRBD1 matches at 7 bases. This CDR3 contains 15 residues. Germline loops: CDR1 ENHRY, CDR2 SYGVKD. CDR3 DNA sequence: TGTGGCATCACCACAGGGGTTTCGGACACCGGGGAGCTGTTTTTT. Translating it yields CGITTGVSDTGELFF.